The 23 T cell receptor beta chains below come from one sample, sequenced in a study of shared clonotypes between healthy human individuals. Measured with immunoSEQ multiplex PCR; TCRdb has only the in-frame clones, and not every one. The sample contains some 2,000,000 clones, 90% to 97% of which appear only once. The sequenced material came from naive CD4+ T cells sorted from blood. The subset: CD45RA+ positively selected. The receptors come from a young man in good health.

Concerning this clone: The same CDR3 can be traced to other DNA sequences in this sample. The chain couples TRBV9 to TRBJ2-6; D remains unclear. Germline CDR1 reads SGDLS; CDR2 reads YYNGEE. The V end lost 0 bases, the J end lost 2 bases, and 6 bases lay between the germline ends. This CDR3 region has 15 residues. CDR3 in DNA: TGTGCCAGCAGCGTAGGGGCAGCTGGGGCCAACGTCCTGACTTTC. It is translated as CASSVGAAGANVLTF.

The V gene is TRBV6-5, the J gene TRBJ1-1, with D unclear. V was shortened by 0 bases and J by 4 bases, with 9 bases between the two germline ends. Germline V gene data show CDR1 as MNHEY and CDR2 as SVGAGI. The CDR3 has 14 residues. CDR3 DNA: TGTGCCAGCAGTTACTCGAGAACAGCCACTGAAGCTTTCTTT. Translated: CASSYSRTATEAFF.

The rearrangement uses TRBV9 and TRBJ2-3, with D hard to call. The CDR3 is 14 residues long. Germline CDR1 reads SGDLS; CDR2 reads YYNGEE. Trimming took off 4 bases at V and 4 bases at J, with 13 bases between the two ends. CDR3 residues: CASSPGPLADTQYF. The CDR3 DNA reads as TGTGCCAGCAGCCCGGGCCCCCTTGCAGATACGCAGTATTTT.

The chain recombines TRBV6-1 with TRBJ2-5, with 8 bases that match TRBD1. CDR1 and CDR2 from the germline V gene are MNHNS and SASEGT. Germline trimming cut 7 bases from V and 2 bases from J; bases unmatched to any gene: 6. The CDR3 is made up of 14 amino acids. The CDR3 bases are TGTGCCAGCACCCGACAGGGGCCACAAGAGACCCAGTACTTC. Protein sequence: CASTRQGPQETQYF.

The CDR3 nucleotides are TGTGCCAGCAGTCTGGACGGGATCGACGGCTACACCTTC. Translating gives CASSLDGIDGYTF. The rearrangement links TRBV6-1 to TRBJ1-2; D is unclear. This CDR3 has 13 amino acids. Trimming removed 5 bases from V and 8 bases from J, with 15 bases in between. Germline V gives CDR1 MNHNS, CDR2 SASEGT.

With regard to this clone: The sample carries other DNA sequences with the same CDR3. This sequence joins TRBV5-1 and TRBJ2-5; D unclear. The V and J ends lost 0 bases and 4 bases respectively, with 10 bases between them. The germline CDR1 and CDR2 sequences are SGHRS and YFSETQ. This CDR3 region has 14 residues. The CDR3 loop reads CASSLGLLGETQYF. CDR3 coding DNA: TGCGCCAGCAGCTTGGGACTCCTTGGAGAGACCCAGTACTTC.

V and J are TRBV7-8 and TRBJ2-4; D possibly corresponds to TRBD2 (6 bases). Per the germline V gene, CDR1 is SGHVS and CDR2 is FQNEAQ. The germline V and J ends were trimmed by 4 bases and 0 bases, with 13 bases remaining between them. The CDR3 sequence is 16 residues long. The CDR3 sequence: CASSSFSGLAKNIQYF. CDR3 in DNA: TGTGCCAGCAGCTCCTTTAGCGGCTTAGCCAAAAACATTCAGTACTTC.

There are a few counts of this clone. The chain has TRBV5-1 and TRBJ1-2; 10 bases map to TRBD1. Germline CDR1 SGHRS, CDR2 YFSETQ. The length of the CDR3 is 14 residues. The V segment lost 4 bases and the J segment 4 bases; nucleotides outside the gene matches: 4. CDR3 sequence: CASSPRDRGYGYTF. The DNA of the CDR3 is TGCGCCAGCAGCCCCCGGGACAGGGGCTATGGCTACACCTTC.

The V call is TRBV19, the J call TRBJ1-4; 8 nucleotides match TRBD1. Trimming removed 5 bases from V and 7 bases from J; junction bases left unmatched: 9. Germline CDR1 is LNHDA and CDR2 is SQIVND (reference sequence). The CDR3 runs to 15 residues. CDR3 amino acids: CASSLGQALGEKLFF. The CDR3 region has the DNA TGTGCCAGTAGTCTGGGACAGGCCCTAGGTGAAAAACTGTTTTTT.

The gene calls are TRBV5-1 and TRBJ2-5, with a tentative D call TRBD2 (7 bases). The CDR3 consists of 15 residues. Germline V gene sequence: CDR1 SGHRS, CDR2 YFSETQ. V lost 3 bases, J lost 5 bases, and 17 bases lay in between. The CDR3 spells CASSSQGLNSETQYF. For the CDR3, the DNA is TGCGCCAGCAGCTCACAGGGACTAAACTCGGAGACCCAGTACTTC. The whole variable domain, filled in from reference TRBV5-1 and TRBJ2-5, reads KAGVTQTPRYLIKTRGQQVTLSCSPISGHRSVSWYQQTPGQGLQFLFEYFSETQRNKGNFPGRFSGRQFSNSRSEMNVSTLELGDSALYLCASSSQGLNSETQYFGPGTRLLVL.

The chain couples TRBV14 to TRBJ1-4; D unresolved. The CDR3 spans 12 residues. Per germline, CDR1 SGHDN and CDR2 FVKESK. Trimming cost V 4 bases and J 7 bases, with 7 bases left between them. The CDR3, as DNA: TGTGCCAGCAGCCTGGCCTTTGAAAAACTGTTTTTT. Translated: CASSLAFEKLFF.

This chain uses TRBV5-1 with TRBJ2-3; 12 bases align to TRBD2. Germline V lookup: CDR1 SGHRS, CDR2 YFSETQ. With V trimmed by 2 bases and J by 3 bases, 7 bases remained unmatched. The CDR3 covers 17 residues. As DNA, the CDR3 is TGCGCCAGCAGCTTAGGAGCCCTAGCGGGGGGGACAGATACGCAGTATTTT. Protein sequence: CASSLGALAGGTDTQYF.

The chain couples TRBV2 to TRBJ1-5; TRBD1 matches at 8 bases. V lost 1 base to trimming and J lost 7 bases; unmatched junction nucleotides: 3. The CDR3 is 14 amino acids. Germline-derived CDR1 and CDR2 are SNHLY and FYNNEI. CDR3 DNA sequence: TGTGCCAGCAGTGAAGGACAGGGGAAACAGCCCCAGCATTTT. It encodes CASSEGQGKQPQHF.

The chain carries TRBV18 and TRBJ1-6, with 7 bases matching TRBD1. The J segment lost 8 bases and the V segment lost 4 bases, leaving 5 bases of the junction unmatched. Germline V lookup: CDR1 KGHSH, CDR2 LQKENI. The CDR3 has 14 residues. The CDR3 sequence is CASSLTGTDSPLHF. The CDR3 bases are TGTGCCAGCTCACTGACAGGGACTGATTCACCCCTCCACTTT.

This chain uses TRBV25-1 with TRBJ1-1, with 9 bases lining up with TRBD1. J lost 5 bases, V lost 6 bases, and 10 bases had no gene match. CDR3 length: 15 residues. Per the germline V gene, CDR1 is MGHDK and CDR2 is SYGVNS. DNA for the CDR3: TGTGCCAGCAGAGTCGCCGGGACAGGGACTACTGAAGCTTTCTTT. This encodes CASRVAGTGTTEAFF. The full variable domain, with the rest looked up from reference TRBV25-1 and TRBJ1-1, is EADIYQTPRYLVIGTGKKITLECSQTMGHDKMYWYQQDPGMELHLIHYSYGVNSTEKGDLSSESTVSRIRTEHFPLTLESARPSHTSQYLCASRVAGTGTTEAFFGQGTRLTVV.

Concerning this clone: At the DNA level, this CDR3 is encoded by other sequences in the same sample as well. The chain recombines TRBV7-2 with TRBJ2-3, with D unresolved. CDR3 size: 11 residues. V was shortened by 4 bases and J by 5 bases, with 4 bases between the two germline ends. Germline CDR1 SGHTA, CDR2 FQGNSA. CDR3 coding DNA: TGTGCCAGCAGCTGGGGAGATACGCAGTATTTT. Residues: CASSWGDTQYF.

The chain combines TRBV29-1 with TRBJ2-2; 9 nucleotides agree with TRBD2. V trimming: 6 bases; J trimming: 1 base; junction bases outside the gene matches: 3. Germline CDR1 and CDR2: SQVTM and ANQGSEA. CDR3 length equals 14 residues. This CDR3 is CSVRLAENTGELFF. Here the CDR3 DNA reads TGCAGCGTCAGACTAGCGGAGAACACCGGGGAGCTGTTTTTT.

The gene calls are TRBV6-5 and TRBJ2-7; D possibly uses TRBD1 or TRBD2 (5 bases each). Between the trimmed V and J ends, which lost 0 bases and 2 bases, there was a span of 11 bases. Per the germline V gene, CDR1 is MNHEY and CDR2 is SVGAGI. The CDR3 spans 15 residues. CDR3 nucleotide sequence: TGTGCCAGCAGTTACTCTGCAGGGAGCCCCTACGAGCAGTACTTC. The encoded protein is CASSYSAGSPYEQYF.

In this sample, this clone turned up once. At the DNA level, this CDR3 is encoded by other sequences in the same sample as well. The chain carries TRBV5-1 and TRBJ1-1, with D maybe TRBD1 (6 bases). V was pared by 4 bases and J by 6 bases, with 13 bases between. The CDR3 totals 13 residues. CDR1 SGHRS and CDR2 YFSETQ come from the germline V gene. The CDR3 loop reads CASSPQGRAEAFF. The CDR3 bases are TGCGCCAGCAGCCCACAGGGAAGGGCTGAAGCTTTCTTT.

J is TRBJ2-1 and V is TRBV28, with 8 bases matching TRBD2. Trimming took 6 bases from V and 10 from J; bases not matched to a gene: 17. Germline V gene lookup returns CDR1 MDHEN and CDR2 SYDVKM. The CDR3 sequence is 16 residues long. The CDR3 sequence: CASSPAGGGKRGEQFF. In nucleotides, the CDR3 is TGTGCCAGCAGCCCGGCGGGCGGGGGGAAAAGAGGGGAGCAGTTCTTC.

The chain is built from TRBV5-1 and TRBJ1-3; 9 bases fit TRBD1. J lost 4 bases, V lost 5 bases, and 7 bases had no gene match. The CDR3 extends over 15 amino acids. CDR1 is SGHRS, CDR2 YFSETQ, per germline. This CDR3 reads CASSRTTGGGNTIYF. The CDR3 DNA sequence: TGCGCCAGCAGTCGGACGACAGGGGGAGGAAACACCATATATTTT.

The chain combines TRBV7-2 with TRBJ2-1; the match to TRBD2 covers 8 bases. The CDR3 has 15 amino acids. The V segment lost 1 base and the J segment 5 bases; nucleotides outside the gene matches: 4. Germline V gene data show CDR1 as SGHTA and CDR2 as FQGNSA. DNA for the CDR3: TGTGCCAGCAGCTTAGGGACTAGCCCCGACAATGAGCAGTTCTTC. It specifies CASSLGTSPDNEQFF.

CDR3 sequence (DNA): TGCGCCAGCAGCTTGGGCGGATTGGGGGAAGAAAAACTGTTTTTT. Protein product: CASSLGGLGEEKLFF. V is TRBV5-1 and J is TRBJ1-4, with D possibly matching TRBD1 (5 bases). Germline CDR1 SGHRS, CDR2 YFSETQ. The CDR3 covers 15 residues. Trimming shortened V by 0 bases and J by 8 bases, and 14 bases separated the two germline ends. Full variable domain (outside the CDR3, taken from reference TRBV5-1 and TRBJ1-4): KAGVTQTPRYLIKTRGQQVTLSCSPISGHRSVSWYQQTPGQGLQFLFEYFSETQRNKGNFPGRFSGRQFSNSRSEMNVSTLELGDSALYLCASSLGGLGEEKLFFGSGTQLSVL.